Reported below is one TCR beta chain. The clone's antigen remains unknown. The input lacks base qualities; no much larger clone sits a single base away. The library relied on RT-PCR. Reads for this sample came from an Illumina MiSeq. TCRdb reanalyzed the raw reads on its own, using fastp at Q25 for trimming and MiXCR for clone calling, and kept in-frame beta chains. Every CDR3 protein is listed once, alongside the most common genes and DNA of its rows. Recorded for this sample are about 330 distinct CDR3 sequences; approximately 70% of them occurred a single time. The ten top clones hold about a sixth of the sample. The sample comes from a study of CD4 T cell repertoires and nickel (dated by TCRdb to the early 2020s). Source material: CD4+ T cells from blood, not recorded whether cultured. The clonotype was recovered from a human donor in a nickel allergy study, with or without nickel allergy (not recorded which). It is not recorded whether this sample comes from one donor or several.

The sequenced DNA: TGTGCCAGCAGAACAGGGCGGTGGACTGAAGCTTTCTTT. This encodes CASRTGRWTEAFF. The chain was built from TRBV6-5 and TRBJ1-1; the D gene is possibly TRBD1, with 6 bases matching. The cysteine opens and the phenylalanine closes a CDR3 of 13 amino acids. Left in the record is the CDR3 DNA by itself, 39 bases read in frame from the first base. The germline V gene supplies CDR1 MNHEY and CDR2 SVGAGI. V gives up 6 bases and J gives up 5 bases, and the segment between their germline ends measures 13 bases.